Below are 24 T cell receptor beta chains sequenced from a single sample in a study of blood T cells in healthy people across ages. A second about 6 to 12 cycle PCR used barcoded and J-beta primers. From the 5' RACE reads, TCRdb called clonotypes with MiXCR, one entry per CDR3 protein. The repertoire consists of about 680,000 distinct CDR3 sequences, with about half occurring once and the leading ten covering 25% to 35%. Material for sequencing was blood. These receptors were taken from a woman aged 60-75 years in good health.

This clonotype was observed a handful of times. This chain uses TRBV6-2 or TRBV6-3 with TRBJ2-4; 9 nucleotides match TRBD2. The CDR3 is made up of 16 amino acids. With 2 bases clipped from V and 7 bases from J, the junction kept 9 bases outside the gene matches. The germline gives CDR1 MNHEY, CDR2 SVGEGT. CDR3 nucleotides: TGTGCCAGCAGTTACCTAGGACTAGCGTTATGGAACATTCAGTACTTC. Protein product: CASSYLGLALWNIQYF.

Only a few counts were recorded for this clonotype. The chain combines TRBV20-1 with TRBJ1-1; D might be TRBD1 (6 bases). Germline CDR1 is DFQATT and CDR2 is SNEGSKA (reference sequence). V was shortened by 1 base and J by 1 base, with 16 bases between the two germline ends. The CDR3 runs 16 residues. The CDR3 nucleotides are TGCAGTGCTAGAGTGAAGCAGGGGAAGAGGAACACTGAAGCTTTCTTT. Translated, it gives CSARVKQGKRNTEAFF.

The genes are TRBV29-1 and TRBJ1-5; weak D call: TRBD1 (6 bases). Germline V gene sequence: CDR1 SQVTM, CDR2 ANQGSEA. Between the trimmed V and J ends, which lost 6 bases and 3 bases, there was a span of 12 bases. This CDR3 region has 13 residues. In nucleotides, the CDR3 is TGCAGCGTCGCTGCAGGGGACAATCAGCCCCAGCATTTT. Amino acid sequence: CSVAAGDNQPQHF.

CDR3 amino acids: CSASEKPGQGRPNTEAFF. DNA for the CDR3: TGCAGTGCTAGTGAGAAACCGGGACAGGGTAGACCGAACACTGAAGCTTTCTTT. The chain links TRBV20-1 to TRBJ1-1, with 9 bases aligning to TRBD1. Trimming at V came to 3 bases and at J to 1 base, leaving 15 bases not matched to a gene. CDR3 length: 18 amino acids. Germline CDR1 DFQATT, CDR2 SNEGSKA (reference sequence).

V is TRBV19 and J is TRBJ1-5, with no clear D. Trimming removed 7 bases at V and 0 bases at J, with 13 bases between. The germline V gene has CDR1 LNHDA and CDR2 SQIVND (reference sequence). The CDR3 is made up of 15 amino acids. CDR3 nucleotides: TGTGCCAGTAACCTAGAAGGGAATAGCAATCAGCCCCAGCATTTT. It is translated as CASNLEGNSNQPQHF.

The CDR3 loop reads CASSITDLRHEQYF. CDR3 coding DNA: TGTGCCAGCAGCATCACAGATTTACGGCACGAGCAGTACTTC. This chain links TRBV9 with TRBJ2-7; D is uncertain. CDR3 length: 14 amino acids. V lost 4 bases and J lost 5, with 16 bases in between. CDR1 and CDR2 (germline): SGDLS, YYNGEE.

This clonotype was observed a handful of times. The chain combines TRBV27 with TRBJ2-1; possibly TRBD1 or TRBD2 for D (9 bases each). Trimming removed 8 bases at V and 10 bases at J, with 24 bases between. Germline V lookup: CDR1 MNHEY, CDR2 SMNVEV (reference sequence). The CDR3 runs 15 residues. CDR3 in DNA: TGTGCCAGCTCACGGATGGCTAGCGGGACAGGGGAGCAGTTCTTC. It is translated as CASSRMASGTGEQFF.

The chain carries TRBV4-2 and TRBJ2-5; maybe TRBD2 (6 bases). Trimming took 0 bases from V and 2 from J, leaving 13 bases between them. The CDR3 totals 16 residues. Germline CDR1 LGHNA, CDR2 YNFKEQ. In DNA, the CDR3 is TGTGCCAGCAGCCAAGATCGGGGAGGCGGTCAAGAGACCCAGTACTTC. Translating gives CASSQDRGGGQETQYF.

The V gene is TRBV7-2, the J gene TRBJ1-4; D is unclear. This CDR3 has 15 amino acids. Trimming removed 3 bases from V and 7 bases from J, with 15 bases in between. Germline CDR1 and CDR2: SGHTA and FQGNSA. The CDR3 DNA reads TGTGCCAGCAGCTTTGGAGACGCCGGCGGTGAAAAACTGTTTTTT. Protein: CASSFGDAGGEKLFF.

This clonotype showed up just a few times. V is TRBV29-1 and J is TRBJ2-3; 7 bases line up with TRBD1. The J segment lost 8 bases and the V segment lost 6 bases, leaving 11 bases of the junction unmatched. Germline lookup yields CDR1 SQVTM and CDR2 ANQGSEA. This CDR3 is 13 amino acids long. The CDR3 DNA is TGCAGCGTCACGACAGGGCGAACGGCTACGCAGTATTTT. Protein product: CSVTTGRTATQYF.

This clonotype was counted a single time. A much more abundant neighbour one base away suggests this may be a read error. V and J are TRBV20-1 and TRBJ2-5; tentative D call: TRBD2 (6 bases). The DNA matches TRBJ2-1 better at its end, which makes the J call doubtful. Germline CDR1 is DFQATT and CDR2 is SNEGSKA (reference sequence). The CDR3 extends over 12 amino acids. This chain's CDR3 is CSAGGFQETQFF. The CDR3 bases are TGCAGTGCTGGAGGGTTCCAAGAGACCCAGTTCTTC.

With regard to this clonotype: Its ends do not fully match the called genes, so a read error is possible. J is TRBJ2-1 and V is TRBV18; D unresolved. Germline loops: CDR1 KGHSH, CDR2 LQKENI. The CDR3 sequence is 16 residues long. CDR3 sequence reads: CAGSPYGSDLYNEQFF. CDR3 DNA: TGTGCCGGCTCACCATACGGAAGCGATCTCTACAATGAGCAGTTCTTC.

The J gene is TRBJ1-1, the V gene TRBV10-3, with D perhaps TRBD1 (5 bases). Germline V lookup: CDR1 ENHRY, CDR2 SYGVKD. Trimming took 6 bases from V and 6 from J, leaving 17 bases between them. CDR3 length equals 14 residues. The CDR3 bases are TGTGCCATCAGCGTGGACATTTCGAGGTCTGAAGCTTTCTTT. It is translated as CAISVDISRSEAFF.

This clonotype was seen a handful of times. V and J are TRBV6-6 and TRBJ2-7; D is possibly TRBD1 (7 bases). CDR1 MNHNY and CDR2 SVGAGI come from the germline V gene (reference sequence). There are 16 residues in the CDR3. Trimming cost V 0 bases and J 4 bases, with 16 bases left between them. In DNA, the CDR3 is TGTGCCAGCAGTTACTCGAAAGGGCAGGGGGGATACGAGCAGTACTTC. Its protein is CASSYSKGQGGYEQYF.

This chain connects TRBV7-9 to TRBJ1-5; 7 bases fit TRBD1. Germline V gene sequence: CDR1 SEHNR, CDR2 FQNEAQ (reference sequence). J gave up 4 bases and V 1 base, and 7 bases lay outside the gene matches. The CDR3 totals 16 residues. The CDR3 region is CASSLGTGRKNQPQHF. CDR3 nucleotides: TGTGCCAGCAGCTTAGGGACAGGACGAAAGAATCAGCCCCAGCATTTT.

The chain is built from TRBV5-1 and TRBJ1-2; no definite D call. Germline V gives CDR1 SGHRS, CDR2 YFSETQ. The length of the CDR3 is 15 residues. Trimming removed 0 bases from V and 7 bases from J, with 16 bases in between. CDR3 nucleotide sequence: TGCGCCAGCAGCTTGGGGAGAGGGCCGGGGTTTGGCTACACCTTC. It yields the protein CASSLGRGPGFGYTF.

In its sample, this clonotype was seen once. A read error may explain this, as a much larger clone is one base away. The V gene is TRBV7-2, the J gene TRBJ2-1; possible D gene TRBD2, 6 bases. The CDR3 is 15 amino acids. The germline V and J ends were trimmed by 3 bases and 2 bases, with 11 bases remaining between them. Germline V CDR1 and CDR2: SGHTA, FQGNSA. The CDR3 protein is CASSFGRSPYNEQFF. CDR3 bases: TGTGCCAGCAGCTTTGGGAGGAGCCCCTACAATGAGCAGTTCTTC.

The chain links TRBV7-9 to TRBJ1-2, with unresolved D. Trimming took 5 bases from V and 8 from J, leaving 12 bases between them. In germline, CDR1 is SEHNR, CDR2 FQNEAQ (reference sequence). CDR3 length: 12 residues. CDR3 region: CASSPPNGGYTF. The CDR3 DNA follows: TGTGCCAGCAGCCCCCCCAACGGGGGCTACACCTTC.

In this sample, this clonotype turned up a few times. This chain joins TRBV3-1 and TRBJ2-4; D unresolved. V lost 1 base to trimming and J lost 0 bases, with 4 bases between them. The CDR3 runs to 14 residues. The germline gives CDR1 LGHDT, CDR2 YNNKEL (reference sequence). CDR3: CASSQGEAKNIQYF. The DNA for the CDR3 is TGTGCCAGCAGCCAAGGAGAAGCCAAAAACATTCAGTACTTC.

The genes are TRBV15 and TRBJ2-3; a possible D gene is TRBD2 (6 bases). The CDR3 contains 16 residues. CDR1 and CDR2 from the germline V gene are LNHNV and YYDKDF (reference sequence). V was shortened by 3 bases and J by 6 bases, with 19 bases between the two germline ends. CDR3 sequence: CATSSSRGGFPDTQYF. The CDR3 DNA is TGTGCCACCAGCAGTTCCCGGGGAGGATTCCCCGATACGCAGTATTTT.

V is TRBV24-1 and J is TRBJ2-1, with TRBD1 identical over 7 bases. The trim removed 1 base at V and 2 bases at J, leaving 4 bases unmatched. The germline CDR1 and CDR2 sequences are KGHDR and SFDVKD. The CDR3 is made up of 16 amino acids. CDR3 DNA: TGTGCCACCAGTGATTTAGGGGGCAGGACCTACAATGAGCAGTTCTTC. As protein: CATSDLGGRTYNEQFF.

This chain connects TRBV5-6 to TRBJ1-1; D possibly corresponds to TRBD1 (6 bases). V lost 3 bases and J lost 1, with 10 bases in between. The CDR3 spans 14 residues. Germline V gene sequence: CDR1 SGHDT, CDR2 YYEEEE. The CDR3 sequence: CASSWDKKNTEAFF. CDR3 nucleotides: TGTGCCAGCAGCTGGGACAAGAAGAACACTGAAGCTTTCTTT. Full variable domain (outside the CDR3, taken from reference TRBV5-6 and TRBJ1-1): DAGVTQSPTHLIKTRGQQVTLRCSPKSGHDTVSWYQQALGQGPQFIFQYYEEEERQRGNFPDRFSGHQFPNYSSELNVNALLLGDSALYLCASSWDKKNTEAFFGQGTRLTVV.

The chain is built from TRBV7-2 and TRBJ2-1; the match to TRBD1 covers 9 bases. Trimming took 1 base from V and 5 from J; bases not matched to a gene: 3. The germline V gene has CDR1 SGHTA and CDR2 FQGNSA. CDR3 size: 15 residues. The CDR3 nucleotides read TGTGCCAGCAGCTTAGACAGGGGGCACCACAATGAGCAGTTCTTC. Protein product: CASSLDRGHHNEQFF.

The chain has TRBV9 and TRBJ2-5, with no clear D. Trimming pared 0 bases from V and 4 bases from J, leaving 10 bases between. CDR3 length: 14 amino acids. Germline assignment: CDR1 SGDLS and CDR2 YYNGEE. The CDR3 DNA sequence: TGTGCCAGCAGCGTAGTGGACCGGCCAGAGACCCAGTACTTC. It encodes CASSVVDRPETQYF.